This T cell receptor (beta chain) was obtained from a study of shared clonotypes between healthy human individuals. On the study more broadly: Each donor's CD8 memory used one plate, CD8 naive two, each CD4 subset three.

V lost 2 bases to trimming and J lost 5 bases, with 15 bases between them. The germline gives CDR1 SGHVS, CDR2 FNYEAQ. This CDR3 is built from 15 residues. TCRdb's table, derived via immunoSEQ multiplex PCR, lists solely in-frame clones and lacks some. The sample records 2 million to 3 million clones, 93% being singletons. Whole-study results and caveats: The four-donor shared clonotypes exceeded non-shared clonotypes in generation probability, with non-shared ones scoring lower. Naive CD4 clonotypes were shared across a handful of donors at about 5%. Rarefaction showed that sequencing of sorted subsets was incomplete (despite large depth).

Note on this clone: Its antigen is not known.

Sequencing was performed on naive CD4+ T cells from PBMCs. Subset described: CD45RA+ positively selected. The rearrangement joins TRBV7-6 to TRBJ2-5, with D possibly matching TRBD1 (6 bases). This receptor was taken from a man between 18 and 29 years old in good health. Some clones in this sample may be carry-over from other donors' samples. The CDR3 is CASSLNTGKRETQYF. CDR3 DNA: TGTGCCAGCAGCTTAAACACAGGGAAACGGGAGACCCAGTACTTC.